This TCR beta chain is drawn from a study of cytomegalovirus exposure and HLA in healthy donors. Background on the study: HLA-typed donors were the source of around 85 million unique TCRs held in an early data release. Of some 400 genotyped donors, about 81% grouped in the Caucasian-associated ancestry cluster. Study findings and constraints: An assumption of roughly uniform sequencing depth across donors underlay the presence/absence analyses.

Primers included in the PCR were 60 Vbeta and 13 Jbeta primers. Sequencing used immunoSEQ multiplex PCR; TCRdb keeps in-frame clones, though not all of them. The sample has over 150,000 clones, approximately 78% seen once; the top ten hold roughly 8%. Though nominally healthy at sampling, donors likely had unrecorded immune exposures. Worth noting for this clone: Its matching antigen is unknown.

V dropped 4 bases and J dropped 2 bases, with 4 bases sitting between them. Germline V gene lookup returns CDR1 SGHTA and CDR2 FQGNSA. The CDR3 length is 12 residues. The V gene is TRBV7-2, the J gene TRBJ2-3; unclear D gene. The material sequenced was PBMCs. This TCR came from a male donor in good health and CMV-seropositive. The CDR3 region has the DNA TGTGCCAGCAGCTCCTACACAGATACGCAGTATTTT. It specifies CASSSYTDTQYF.